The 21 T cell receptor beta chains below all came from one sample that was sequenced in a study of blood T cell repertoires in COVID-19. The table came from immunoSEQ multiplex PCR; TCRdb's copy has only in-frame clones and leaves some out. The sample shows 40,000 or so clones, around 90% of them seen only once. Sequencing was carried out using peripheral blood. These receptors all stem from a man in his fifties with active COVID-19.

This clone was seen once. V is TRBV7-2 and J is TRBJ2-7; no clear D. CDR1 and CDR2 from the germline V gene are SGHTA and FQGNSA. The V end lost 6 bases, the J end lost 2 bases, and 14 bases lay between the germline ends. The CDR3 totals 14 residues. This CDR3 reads CASSPRQEAYEQYF. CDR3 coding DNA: TGTGCCAGCAGTCCAAGGCAGGAAGCCTACGAGCAGTACTTC.

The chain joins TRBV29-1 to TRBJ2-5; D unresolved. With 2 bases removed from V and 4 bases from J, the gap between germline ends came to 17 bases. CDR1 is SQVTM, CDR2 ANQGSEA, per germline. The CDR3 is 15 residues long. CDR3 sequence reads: CSVESVAGLGETQYF. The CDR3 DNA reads TGCAGCGTTGAATCGGTGGCAGGCCTTGGAGAGACCCAGTACTTC.

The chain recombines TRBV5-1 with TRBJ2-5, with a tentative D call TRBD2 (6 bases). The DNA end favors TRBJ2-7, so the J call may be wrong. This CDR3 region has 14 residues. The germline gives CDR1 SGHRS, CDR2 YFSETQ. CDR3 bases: TGCGCCAGCAGCTTACAGCGGGTTTGGGACGAGCAGTACTTC. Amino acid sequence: CASSLQRVWDEQYF.

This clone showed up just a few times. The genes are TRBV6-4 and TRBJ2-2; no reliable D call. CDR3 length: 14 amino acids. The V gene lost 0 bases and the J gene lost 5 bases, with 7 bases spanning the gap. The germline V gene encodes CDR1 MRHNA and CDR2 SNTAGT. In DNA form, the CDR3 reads TGTGCCAGCAGTGACTCAATCGAGACCGGGGAGCTGTTTTTT. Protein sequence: CASSDSIETGELFF.

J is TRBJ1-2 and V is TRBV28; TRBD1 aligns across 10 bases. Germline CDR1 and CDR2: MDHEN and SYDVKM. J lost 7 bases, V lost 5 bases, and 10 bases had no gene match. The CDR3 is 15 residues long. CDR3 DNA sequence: TGTGCCAGCAGTCTTCCGGGACAGGGGAATGGTGGCTACACCTTC. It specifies CASSLPGQGNGGYTF.

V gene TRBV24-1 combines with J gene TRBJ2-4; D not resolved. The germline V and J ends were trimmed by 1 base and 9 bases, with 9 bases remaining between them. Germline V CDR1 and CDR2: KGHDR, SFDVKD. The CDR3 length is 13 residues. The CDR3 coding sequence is TGTGCCACCAGTGATTTCGGCGCAGGCATTCAGTACTTC. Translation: CATSDFGAGIQYF.

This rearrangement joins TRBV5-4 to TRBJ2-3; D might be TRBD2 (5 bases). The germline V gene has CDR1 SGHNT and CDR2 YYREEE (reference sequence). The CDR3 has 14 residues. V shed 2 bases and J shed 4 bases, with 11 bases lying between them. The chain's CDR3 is CASSFQAAADTQYF. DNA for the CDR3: TGTGCCAGCAGCTTTCAAGCGGCGGCAGATACGCAGTATTTT.

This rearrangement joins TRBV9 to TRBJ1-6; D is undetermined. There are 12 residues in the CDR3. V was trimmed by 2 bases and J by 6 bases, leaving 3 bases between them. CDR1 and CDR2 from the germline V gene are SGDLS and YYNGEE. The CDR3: CASSVGNSPLHF. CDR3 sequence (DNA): TGTGCCAGCAGCGTCGGTAATTCACCCCTCCACTTT. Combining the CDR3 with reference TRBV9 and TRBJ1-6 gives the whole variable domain DSGVTQTPKHLITATGQRVTLRCSPRSGDLSVYWYQQSLDQGLQFLIQYYNGEERAKGNILERFSAQQFPDLHSELNLSSLELGDSALYFCASSVGNSPLHFGNGTRLTVT.

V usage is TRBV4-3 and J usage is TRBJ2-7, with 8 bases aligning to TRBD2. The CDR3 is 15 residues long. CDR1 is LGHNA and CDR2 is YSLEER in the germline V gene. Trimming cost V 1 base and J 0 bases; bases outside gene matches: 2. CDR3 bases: TGCGCCAGCAGCCAAGGCCGGGGGGGCTCCTACGAGCAGTACTTC. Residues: CASSQGRGGSYEQYF.

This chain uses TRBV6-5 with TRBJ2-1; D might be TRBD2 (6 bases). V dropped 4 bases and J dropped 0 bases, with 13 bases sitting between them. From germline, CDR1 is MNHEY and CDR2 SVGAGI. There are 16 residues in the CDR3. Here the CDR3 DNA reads TGTGCCAGCAGTTGGGGTAATAGCGGCTCCTACAATGAGCAGTTCTTC. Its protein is CASSWGNSGSYNEQFF.

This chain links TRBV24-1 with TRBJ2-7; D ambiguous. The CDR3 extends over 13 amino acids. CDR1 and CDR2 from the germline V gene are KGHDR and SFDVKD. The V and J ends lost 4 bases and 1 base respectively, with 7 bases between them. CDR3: CATSESFSYEQYF. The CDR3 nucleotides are TGTGCCACCAGTGAGAGTTTTTCCTACGAGCAGTACTTC.

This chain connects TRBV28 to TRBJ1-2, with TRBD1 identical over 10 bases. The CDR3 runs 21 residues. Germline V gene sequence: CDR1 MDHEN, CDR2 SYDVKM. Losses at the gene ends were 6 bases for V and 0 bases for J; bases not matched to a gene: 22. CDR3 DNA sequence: TGTGCCAGCAGGGATTGGCCCCCAATTTCCGGGACAGGGGTCTCTAACTATGGCTACACCTTC. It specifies CASRDWPPISGTGVSNYGYTF.

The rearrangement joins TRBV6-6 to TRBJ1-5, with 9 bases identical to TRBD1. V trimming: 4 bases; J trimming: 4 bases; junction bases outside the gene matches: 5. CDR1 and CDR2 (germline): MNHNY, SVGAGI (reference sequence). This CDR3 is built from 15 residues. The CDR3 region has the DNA TGTGCCAGCAGTTTTGGGACAGGGTTAAATCAGCCCCAGCATTTT. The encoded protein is CASSFGTGLNQPQHF.

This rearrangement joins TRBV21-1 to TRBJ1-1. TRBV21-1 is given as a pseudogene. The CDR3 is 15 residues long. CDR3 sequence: CASSREGKSNTEAFF. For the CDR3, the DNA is TGTGCCAGCAGCAGAGAGGGCAAATCGAACACTGAAGCTTTCTTT.

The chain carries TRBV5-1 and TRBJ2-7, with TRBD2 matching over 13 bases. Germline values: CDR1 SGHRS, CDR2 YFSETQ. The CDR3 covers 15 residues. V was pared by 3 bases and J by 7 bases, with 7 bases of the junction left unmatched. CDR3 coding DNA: TGCGCCAGCAGCTCGGGACTAGCGGGACCAAGGGAGCAGTACTTC. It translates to CASSSGLAGPREQYF.

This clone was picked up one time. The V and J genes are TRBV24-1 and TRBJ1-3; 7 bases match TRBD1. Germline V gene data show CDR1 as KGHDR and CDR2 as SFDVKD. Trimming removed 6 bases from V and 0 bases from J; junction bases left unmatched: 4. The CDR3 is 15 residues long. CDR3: CATSSDRDSGNTIYF. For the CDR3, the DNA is TGTGCCACCAGTTCCGACAGGGACTCTGGAAACACCATATATTTT.

CDR3 sequence reads: CASSQVKTGVFTGELFF. The CDR3 bases are TGCGCCAGCAGCCAAGTGAAGACAGGAGTCTTCACCGGGGAGCTGTTTTTT. The V and J genes are TRBV4-3 and TRBJ2-2; D might be TRBD1 (6 bases). This CDR3 region has 17 residues. V was shortened by 1 base and J by 4 bases, with 16 bases between the two germline ends. The germline CDR1 and CDR2 sequences are LGHNA and YSLEER.

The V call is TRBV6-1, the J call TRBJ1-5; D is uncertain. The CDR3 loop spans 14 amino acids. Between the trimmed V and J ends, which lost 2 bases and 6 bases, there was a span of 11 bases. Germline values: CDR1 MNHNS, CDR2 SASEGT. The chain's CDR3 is CASSELEDVQPQHF. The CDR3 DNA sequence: TGTGCCAGCAGTGAATTGGAGGACGTTCAGCCCCAGCATTTT.

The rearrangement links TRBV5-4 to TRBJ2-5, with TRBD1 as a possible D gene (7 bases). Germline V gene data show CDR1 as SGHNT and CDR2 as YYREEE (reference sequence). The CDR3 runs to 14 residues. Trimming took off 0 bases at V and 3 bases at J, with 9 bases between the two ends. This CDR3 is CASSLARGEETQYF. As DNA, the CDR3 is TGTGCCAGCAGCTTGGCCAGGGGGGAAGAGACCCAGTACTTC.

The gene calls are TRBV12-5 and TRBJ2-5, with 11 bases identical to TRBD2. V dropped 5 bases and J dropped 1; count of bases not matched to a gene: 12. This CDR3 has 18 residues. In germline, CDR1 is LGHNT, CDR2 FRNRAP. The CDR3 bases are TGTGCTAGTGGTCGCGGGACTAGCGGAAGGGGAGTCCAAGAGACCCAGTACTTC. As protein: CASGRGTSGRGVQETQYF.

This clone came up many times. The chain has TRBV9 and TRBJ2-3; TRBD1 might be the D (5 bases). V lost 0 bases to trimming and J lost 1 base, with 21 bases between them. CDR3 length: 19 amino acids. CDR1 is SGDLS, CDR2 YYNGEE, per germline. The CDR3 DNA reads TGTGCCAGCAGCGTAGCCCGTCCGGTAGGGGTAGTCGGCACAGATACGCAGTATTTT. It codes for CASSVARPVGVVGTDTQYF. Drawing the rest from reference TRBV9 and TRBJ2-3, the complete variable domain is DSGVTQTPKHLITATGQRVTLRCSPRSGDLSVYWYQQSLDQGLQFLIQYYNGEERAKGNILERFSAQQFPDLHSELNLSSLELGDSALYFCASSVARPVGVVGTDTQYFGPGTRLTVL.